A selection of T cell receptor beta chains follows, all from one sample in a study of regulatory dendritic cells for organ transplantation. TCRdb keeps only in-frame clones here, not all; method: immunoSEQ multiplex PCR. The sample lists approximately 12,000 clones; approximately 89% were seen once. Their cognate antigens are unknown. Material: naive CD8+ T cells from blood cultured with regulatory dendritic cells. These receptors all stem from a human donor in good health. CDR3s include the opening cysteine and the closing phenylalanine or tryptophan. A D gene is named only where the DNA matches it firmly. Only part of the rows carry a size: once, few, many, or a class if the clone is expanded.

j_gene | v_gene | abundance | d_gene | CDR3nt | CDR3aa
TRBJ2-3 | TRBV27 | . | . | TGTGCCAGCAGTTTATCCGGGGTGGGGGATACGCAGTATTTT | CASSLSGVGDTQYF
TRBJ1-2 | TRBV5-5 | . | . | TGTGCCAGCAGCTCGGCCCCGGTCCAGGGCAGATTGCCTCTATATGGCTACACCTTC | CASSSAPVQGRLPLYGYTF
TRBJ2-5 | TRBV14 | . | . | TGTGCCAGCAGCCAAGATATTTGGGGAGGAGAGACCCAGTACTTC | CASSQDIWGGETQYF
TRBJ2-1 | TRBV5-5 | . | TRBD2 | TGTGCCAGCAGCTCTCTCCGGGTAGCGGGAGGAGTGGGCGGTGAGCAGTTCTTC | CASSSLRVAGGVGGEQFF
TRBJ2-7 | TRBV7-9 | . | TRBD1 | TGTGCCAGCAGCGAACGACCGGGACAGGGAAACGAGCAGTACTTC | CASSERPGQGNEQYF
TRBJ2-7 | TRBV29-1 | . | . | TGCAGCGTTAGAACTATCTCCTACGAGCAGTACTTC | CSVRTISYEQYF
TRBJ1-5 | TRBV28 | . | . | TGTGCCAGCAGTTGGGGTCAGCCCCAGCATTTT | CASSWGQPQHF
TRBJ2-7 | TRBV30 | . | . | TGTGCCTGGAGGGGAACAGGGTTGAACGAGCAGTACTTC | CAWRGTGLNEQYF
TRBJ2-7 | TRBV6-5 | few | . | TGTGCCAGCAATTCCGATTCCGGAACCTACGAGCAGTACTTC | CASNSDSGTYEQYF
TRBJ1-1 | TRBV20-1 | . | . | TGCAGTGCCATCCGACAGACTGAAGCTTTCTTT | CSAIRQTEAFF
TRBJ2-6 | TRBV5-5 | . | . | TGTGCCAGCAGCCAAGGAACTGGGGCCAACGTCCTGACTTTC | CASSQGTGANVLTF
TRBJ1-2 | TRBV4-3 | . | . | TGCGCCAGCAGCCAAGATGGAGTGGAGGAGTACTATGGCTACACCTTC | CASSQDGVEEYYGYTF
TRBJ1-5 | TRBV9 | once | . | TGTGCCAGCAGCGTAGCTTCCAATCAGCCCCAGCATTTT | CASSVASNQPQHF
TRBJ2-2 | TRBV27 | . | TRBD2 | TGTGCCAGCAGAACGGGGGCGACTAGCGGGAGGGCCGCGGAGCTGTTTTTT | CASRTGATSGRAAELFF
TRBJ2-2 | TRBV2 | . | TRBD1 | TGTGCCAGCAGGTTGGACAGGGCGGACACCGGGGAGCTGTTTTTT | CASRLDRADTGELFF
TRBJ2-7 | TRBV7-3 | few | . | TGTGCCACGCCGGGTCCCGACTCCTACGAGCAGTACTTC | CATPGPDSYEQYF
TRBJ2-1 | TRBV7-7 | . | TRBD1 | TGTGCTAGCAGCAGGACAGGATACAATGAGCAGTTCTTC | CASSRTGYNEQFF
TRBJ2-1 | TRBV30 | . | . | TGTGCCTGGAGGAGGACAGAGCAGTTCTTC | CAWRRTEQFF
TRBJ2-2 | TRBV6-5 | . | TRBD1 | TGTGCCAGTACAGGGGACGGGGAGCTGTTTTTT | CASTGDGELFF
TRBJ2-7 | TRBV27 | . | . | TGTGCCAGCAGAGGTCCATCCTACGAGCAGTACTTC | CASRGPSYEQYF
TRBJ1-1 | TRBV27 | once | . | TGTGCCAGCAGTTTAGCGGAGAACACTGAAGCTTTCTTT | CASSLAENTEAFF
TRBJ1-1 | TRBV19 | . | . | TGTGCCAGTAGTATTGGGATCACTGAAGCTTTCTTT | CASSIGITEAFF
TRBJ2-3 | TRBV6-6 | . | . | TGTGCCAGCAGTTACTTAGCGTCCACAGATACGCAGTATTTT | CASSYLASTDTQYF
TRBJ1-1 | TRBV9 | . | . | TGTGCCAGCAGCCCCGTAGGGACTGAAGCTTTCTTT | CASSPVGTEAFF
TRBJ1-1 | TRBV5-4 | . | . | TGTGCCAGCAGCTCCGGGACGGCTATGAACACTGAAGCTTTCTTT | CASSSGTAMNTEAFF
TRBJ2-6 | TRBV7-9 | . | TRBD1 | TGTGCCAGCAGCTCGGACAGGAGGACAACTGGGGCCAACGTCCTGACTTTC | CASSSDRRTTGANVLTF
TRBJ2-7 | TRBV6-6 | . | . | TGTGCCAGCACCGGCGGGTCCTACGAGCAGTACTTC | CASTGGSYEQYF
TRBJ2-7 | TRBV9 | . | TRBD2 | TGTGCCAGCAGCGTGGGACTAGCGGGAGCGGAGCAGTACTTC | CASSVGLAGAEQYF
TRBJ2-3 | TRBV27 | . | TRBD2 | TGTGCCAGCAGGTCCCTAGCGGGAGATGGAGATACGCAGTATTTT | CASRSLAGDGDTQYF
TRBJ2-5 | TRBV9 | . | . | TGTGCCAGCAGCGGAGAGACCCAGTACTTC | CASSGETQYF
TRBJ2-1 | TRBV12-5 | . | . | TGTGCTAGCGGGGGACTTTTCTACAATGAGCAGTTCTTC | CASGGLFYNEQFF
TRBJ2-7 | TRBV5-5 | . | . | TGTGCCAGCAGCCCGGGACCACTCTACGAGCAGTACTTC | CASSPGPLYEQYF
TRBJ2-1 | TRBV4-3 | . | TRBD2 | TGCGCCAGCAGATCTAGCGGGACCTACAATGAGCAGTTCTTC | CASRSSGTYNEQFF
TRBJ2-7 | TRBV28 | . | TRBD1 | TGTGCCAGTTCCTACCGGACAGGGGCGAGACGTAGCTCCTACGAGCAGTACTTC | CASSYRTGARRSSYEQYF
TRBJ2-7 | TRBV5-4 | once | TRBD2 | TGTGCCAGCAGCCCATGGGCGGGAGGGAGGAGCGAGCAGTACTTC | CASSPWAGGRSEQYF
TRBJ2-7 | TRBV6-5 | . | TRBD2 | TGTGCCAGCAGACTCGGACTAGCGGGGGGGTACGAGCAGTACTTC | CASRLGLAGGYEQYF
TRBJ1-2 | TRBV7-2 | . | . | TGTGCCAGCATATCGGGCCAGAACTATGGCTACACCTTC | CASISGQNYGYTF